These T cell receptor beta chains were read from a single sample in a study of cytomegalovirus exposure and HLA in healthy donors. The data were produced by immunoSEQ multiplex PCR, yet TCRdb's version contains in-frame clones alone and is incomplete. Of some 80,000 clones in the sample, over 85% were seen once. Input material: PBMCs. The receptors come from a woman under 30 in good health and CMV-seronegative. The CDR3 runs from the conserved cysteine through the conserved F or W. D genes are given only for firm matches. Size is stated for part of the rows, as once, few or many counts, or as a class when the clone is expanded.

clone size: .; D gene: TRBD2; J gene: TRBJ2-2; V gene: TRBV7-6; CDR3 protein: CASSPIAGGTPINTGELFF; CDR3 DNA: TGTGCCAGCAGCCCGATAGCGGGGGGCACCCCTATCAACACCGGGGAGCTGTTTTTT
clone size: .; D gene: .; J gene: TRBJ2-7; V gene: TRBV4-1; CDR3 protein: CASSQEVRGGEQYF; CDR3 DNA: TGCGCCAGCAGCCAAGAAGTAAGAGGAGGCGAGCAGTACTTC
clone size: .; D gene: .; J gene: TRBJ1-2; V gene: TRBV4-1; CDR3 protein: CASSQDGRPSYGYTF; CDR3 DNA: TGCGCCAGCAGCCAAGACGGCAGGCCATCCTATGGCTACACCTTC
clone size: once; D gene: TRBD2; J gene: TRBJ2-4; V gene: TRBV4-1; CDR3 protein: CASSQLLAALAKNIQYF; CDR3 DNA: TGCGCCAGCAGCCAACTACTAGCGGCCCTAGCCAAAAACATTCAGTACTTC
clone size: .; D gene: TRBD2; J gene: TRBJ2-1; V gene: TRBV19; CDR3 protein: CASSTPTSGSTNEQFF; CDR3 DNA: TGTGCCAGTAGTACCCCCACTAGCGGGAGTACCAATGAGCAGTTCTTC
clone size: .; D gene: TRBD2; J gene: TRBJ2-1; V gene: TRBV30; CDR3 protein: CAWSVRLAGINEQFF; CDR3 DNA: TGTGCCTGGAGTGTACGTCTAGCGGGGATTAATGAGCAGTTCTTC
clone size: .; D gene: .; J gene: TRBJ1-6; V gene: TRBV27; CDR3 protein: CASSFPGNSPLHF; CDR3 DNA: TGTGCCAGCAGTTTCCCGGGGAACTCACCCCTCCACTTT
clone size: .; D gene: .; J gene: TRBJ2-2; V gene: TRBV4-1; CDR3 protein: CASSHRGTGELFF; CDR3 DNA: TGCGCCAGCAGCCACAGGGGCACCGGGGAGCTGTTTTTT
clone size: .; D gene: TRBD1; J gene: TRBJ2-7; V gene: TRBV6-7; CDR3 protein: CASRGGRTGSHEQYF; CDR3 DNA: TGTGCCAGCAGGGGGGGTAGGACAGGGAGCCACGAGCAGTACTTC
clone size: .; D gene: TRBD2; J gene: TRBJ2-1; V gene: TRBV2; CDR3 protein: CASGYRAGGAPNEQFF; CDR3 DNA: TGTGCCAGCGGATATCGAGCGGGGGGCGCTCCAAATGAGCAGTTCTTC
clone size: .; D gene: TRBD2; J gene: TRBJ2-3; V gene: TRBV7-9; CDR3 protein: CASSGPGTSGRLDTQYF; CDR3 DNA: TGTGCCAGCAGCGGGCCGGGGACTAGCGGGAGGCTGGATACGCAGTATTTT
clone size: .; D gene: .; J gene: TRBJ2-7; V gene: TRBV7-6; CDR3 protein: CASSSRDTDYEQYF; CDR3 DNA: TGTGCCAGCAGCTCCCGGGACACAGACTACGAGCAGTACTTC
clone size: .; D gene: TRBD2; J gene: TRBJ2-5; V gene: TRBV30; CDR3 protein: CAWSTWRAGAQETQYF; CDR3 DNA: TGTGCCTGGTCGACCTGGAGGGCGGGAGCCCAAGAGACCCAGTACTTC
clone size: .; D gene: TRBD1; J gene: TRBJ1-2; V gene: TRBV2; CDR3 protein: CASSPDRGLIYGYTF; CDR3 DNA: TGTGCCAGCAGTCCTGACAGGGGGTTGATCTATGGCTACACCTTC
clone size: .; D gene: TRBD1; J gene: TRBJ2-1; V gene: TRBV10-1; CDR3 protein: CASTKRWDRDNNEQFF; CDR3 DNA: TGCGCCAGCACCAAGAGGTGGGACAGGGATAACAATGAGCAGTTCTTC
clone size: .; D gene: TRBD2; J gene: TRBJ2-3; V gene: TRBV11-3; CDR3 protein: CASSAGLPWGGTDTQYF; CDR3 DNA: TGTGCCAGCAGCGCGGGACTACCCTGGGGGGGCACAGATACGCAGTATTTT
clone size: once; D gene: TRBD2; J gene: TRBJ2-7; V gene: TRBV5-1; CDR3 protein: CASSLGAGDYEQYF; CDR3 DNA: TGCGCCAGCAGCTTGGGGGCGGGGGACTACGAGCAGTACTTC
clone size: .; D gene: .; J gene: TRBJ2-7; V gene: TRBV10-3; CDR3 protein: CAIKGDTSYEQYF; CDR3 DNA: TGTGCCATCAAGGGGGACACCTCCTACGAGCAGTACTTC
clone size: .; D gene: TRBD2; J gene: TRBJ2-7; V gene: TRBV5-1; CDR3 protein: CASGVAGGYEQYF; CDR3 DNA: TGCGCCAGCGGGGTAGCGGGGGGATACGAGCAGTACTTC
clone size: .; D gene: .; J gene: TRBJ2-7; V gene: TRBV7-2; CDR3 protein: CASSYSQGTYEQYF; CDR3 DNA: TGTGCCAGCAGCTACTCCCAGGGGACCTACGAGCAGTACTTC
clone size: .; D gene: TRBD2; J gene: TRBJ2-1; V gene: TRBV4-1; CDR3 protein: CASSLGLAGGNEQFF; CDR3 DNA: TGCGCCAGCAGCCTCGGACTAGCGGGAGGCAATGAGCAGTTCTTC
clone size: .; D gene: TRBD2; J gene: TRBJ2-2; V gene: TRBV5-1; CDR3 protein: CASSLGGDTGELFF; CDR3 DNA: TGCGCCAGCAGCCTGGGGGGGGACACCGGGGAGCTGTTTTTT
clone size: .; D gene: TRBD2; J gene: TRBJ2-4; V gene: TRBV7-9; CDR3 protein: CASSLRGLAGPAKNIQYF; CDR3 DNA: TGTGCCAGCAGCCTCAGGGGCCTAGCGGGCCCAGCCAAAAACATTCAGTACTTC
clone size: .; D gene: .; J gene: TRBJ1-5; V gene: TRBV19; CDR3 protein: CASNTGGKGGNQPQHF; CDR3 DNA: TGTGCCAGTAACACTGGGGGGAAAGGGGGCAATCAGCCCCAGCATTTT
clone size: .; D gene: .; J gene: TRBJ2-2; V gene: TRBV21-1; CDR3 protein: CASIRTGELFF; CDR3 DNA: TGTGCCAGCATCCGTACCGGGGAGCTGTTTTTT
clone size: .; D gene: TRBD2; J gene: TRBJ2-5; V gene: TRBV7-2; CDR3 protein: CASSRLSGKLETQYF; CDR3 DNA: TGTGCCAGCAGCAGACTTAGCGGGAAGTTGGAGACCCAGTACTTC
clone size: .; D gene: .; J gene: TRBJ2-1; V gene: TRBV5-1; CDR3 protein: CASSPGLDATPNEQFF; CDR3 DNA: TGCGCCAGCAGCCCTGGCCTAGATGCGACCCCCAATGAGCAGTTCTTC
clone size: .; D gene: .; J gene: TRBJ1-5; V gene: TRBV19; CDR3 protein: CASSGQSNQPQHF; CDR3 DNA: TGTGCCAGTAGTGGCCAGAGCAATCAGCCCCAGCATTTT
clone size: few; D gene: .; J gene: TRBJ1-2; V gene: TRBV2; CDR3 protein: CASDAGLEYGYTF; CDR3 DNA: TGTGCCAGCGACGCAGGGCTGGAATATGGCTACACCTTC
clone size: .; D gene: TRBD2; J gene: TRBJ2-1; V gene: TRBV2; CDR3 protein: CASRALAGGSYNEQFF; CDR3 DNA: TGTGCCAGCAGGGCCCTAGCGGGGGGATCATACAATGAGCAGTTCTTC
clone size: .; D gene: .; J gene: TRBJ1-2; V gene: TRBV7-9; CDR3 protein: CASSLGTPRSYTF; CDR3 DNA: TGTGCCAGCAGCTTAGGGACTCCTCGTAGCTACACCTTC